This is a list of T cell receptor beta chains from one sample in a study of T cell responses to AZD1222 COVID-19 vaccine. Repertoires were generated with immunoSEQ multiplex PCR, while TCRdb's copy carries only in-frame clones and drops some. The profile shows 70,000 to 75,000 clones, over 70% of them singletons. The sequencing here drew on peripheral blood, taken 28 days after the second AZD1222 dose. All receptors derive from an adult who received the AZD1222 COVID-19 vaccine. Each CDR3 is given with its conserved first and last residue. Each record gives: J gene, V gene, D gene, clone size, CDR3 length, CDR3 protein, CDR3 DNA. D genes are given only for firm matches. Clone size is not always given. Where it is, it says once, few, many or a class for expanded clones.

j_call: TRBJ2-7
v_call: TRBV19
d_call: TRBD2
clone_size: .
cdr3_length: 13
cdr3_aa: CATRSGSLREQYF
cdr3_nt: TGTGCCACCCGAAGCGGGAGCCTGAGGGAGCAGTACTTC

j_call: TRBJ2-7
v_call: TRBV23-1
d_call: TRBD1
clone_size: .
cdr3_length: 14
cdr3_aa: CAGNAGTVSYEQYF
cdr3_nt: TGCGCCGGGAACGCCGGGACAGTGTCCTACGAGCAGTACTTC

j_call: TRBJ2-3
v_call: TRBV5-8
d_call: .
clone_size: .
cdr3_length: 16
cdr3_aa: CASSLGFGSFTDTQYF
cdr3_nt: TGTGCCAGCAGCTTGGGATTCGGCAGTTTCACAGATACGCAGTATTTT

j_call: TRBJ2-1
v_call: TRBV28
d_call: TRBD2
clone_size: .
cdr3_length: 17
cdr3_aa: CASSAPSGSRGVNEQFF
cdr3_nt: TGTGCCAGCAGTGCACCTAGCGGGTCTAGAGGGGTCAATGAGCAGTTCTTC

j_call: TRBJ1-2
v_call: TRBV9
d_call: .
clone_size: .
cdr3_length: 12
cdr3_aa: CASSEANYGYTF
cdr3_nt: TGTGCCAGCAGCGAGGCTAACTATGGCTACACCTTC

j_call: TRBJ1-6
v_call: TRBV11-2
d_call: .
clone_size: .
cdr3_length: 17
cdr3_aa: CASSRTRESSYNSPLHF
cdr3_nt: TGTGCCAGCAGCCGAACAAGAGAAAGCTCCTATAATTCACCCCTCCACTTT

j_call: TRBJ2-7
v_call: TRBV28
d_call: TRBD1
clone_size: few
cdr3_length: 16
cdr3_aa: CASSSVRDRVAYEQYF
cdr3_nt: TGTGCCAGCAGTTCGGTCCGGGACAGGGTCGCCTACGAGCAGTACTTC

j_call: TRBJ2-7
v_call: TRBV14
d_call: TRBD2
clone_size: few
cdr3_length: 15
cdr3_aa: CASSPRLAGAYEQYF
cdr3_nt: TGTGCCAGCAGCCCTCGACTAGCGGGAGCCTACGAGCAGTACTTC

j_call: TRBJ2-1
v_call: TRBV27
d_call: TRBD2
clone_size: .
cdr3_length: 15
cdr3_aa: CASSSGLNIYNEQFF
cdr3_nt: TGTGCCAGCAGTTCGGGACTAAACATCTACAATGAGCAGTTCTTC

j_call: TRBJ2-1
v_call: TRBV4-3
d_call: .
clone_size: .
cdr3_length: 16
cdr3_aa: CASSQEGRLTYNEQFF
cdr3_nt: TGCGCCAGCAGCCAAGAGGGGAGACTGACCTACAATGAGCAGTTCTTC

j_call: TRBJ2-7
v_call: TRBV7-9
d_call: .
clone_size: .
cdr3_length: 13
cdr3_aa: CASSPGLGYEQYF
cdr3_nt: TGTGCCAGCAGCCCCGGGTTGGGATACGAGCAGTACTTC

j_call: TRBJ1-5
v_call: TRBV7-2
d_call: .
clone_size: .
cdr3_length: 15
cdr3_aa: CASSFRSRGDQPQHF
cdr3_nt: TGTGCCAGCAGCTTTCGGTCCCGGGGGGATCAGCCCCAGCATTTT

j_call: TRBJ2-1
v_call: TRBV2
d_call: .
clone_size: .
cdr3_length: 16
cdr3_aa: CASSEALGWSYNEQFF
cdr3_nt: TGTGCCAGCAGTGAAGCGCTAGGGTGGTCCTACAATGAGCAGTTCTTC

j_call: TRBJ2-7
v_call: TRBV30
d_call: .
clone_size: .
cdr3_length: 13
cdr3_aa: CALKRMGAYEQYF
cdr3_nt: TGTGCCTTGAAGCGCATGGGGGCCTACGAGCAGTACTTC

j_call: TRBJ2-5
v_call: TRBV28
d_call: TRBD2
clone_size: .
cdr3_length: 16
cdr3_aa: CASSFWTSGSQETQYF
cdr3_nt: TGTGCCAGCAGTTTCTGGACTAGCGGGTCTCAAGAGACCCAGTACTTC

j_call: TRBJ2-1
v_call: TRBV28
d_call: TRBD2
clone_size: few
cdr3_length: 16
cdr3_aa: CASRRTSGGAYNEQFF
cdr3_nt: TGTGCCAGCAGAAGAACTAGCGGGGGGGCCTACAATGAGCAGTTCTTC

j_call: TRBJ2-3
v_call: TRBV6-5
d_call: .
clone_size: .
cdr3_length: 15
cdr3_aa: CASGIGGRRTDTQYF
cdr3_nt: TGTGCCAGCGGGATCGGGGGGCGTCGCACAGATACGCAGTATTTT

j_call: TRBJ2-2
v_call: TRBV30
d_call: .
clone_size: .
cdr3_length: 13
cdr3_aa: CAWNGPNTGELFF
cdr3_nt: TGTGCCTGGAACGGCCCGAACACCGGGGAGCTGTTTTTT

j_call: TRBJ2-4
v_call: TRBV5-4
d_call: .
clone_size: once
cdr3_length: 13
cdr3_aa: CASSFGTRNIQYF
cdr3_nt: TGTGCCAGCAGCTTCGGGACGAGAAACATTCAGTACTTC

j_call: TRBJ2-5
v_call: TRBV6-5
d_call: TRBD1
clone_size: .
cdr3_length: 15
cdr3_aa: CASSPGDRGRETQYF
cdr3_nt: TGTGCCAGCAGTCCTGGGGACAGGGGGCGGGAGACCCAGTACTTC

j_call: TRBJ2-5
v_call: TRBV7-2
d_call: .
clone_size: .
cdr3_length: 11
cdr3_aa: CASSSQETQYF
cdr3_nt: TGTGCCAGCAGCTCCCAAGAGACCCAGTACTTC

j_call: TRBJ2-7
v_call: TRBV10-1
d_call: .
clone_size: .
cdr3_length: 14
cdr3_aa: CASSESSQSEEQYF
cdr3_nt: TGCGCCAGCAGTGAGTCGTCGCAGTCGGAAGAGCAGTACTTC

j_call: TRBJ2-7
v_call: TRBV5-1
d_call: .
clone_size: .
cdr3_length: 14
cdr3_aa: CASSQGGSIYEQYF
cdr3_nt: TGCGCCAGCAGTCAGGGGGGGTCTATCTACGAGCAGTACTTC

j_call: TRBJ2-5
v_call: TRBV7-2
d_call: TRBD1
clone_size: .
cdr3_length: 13
cdr3_aa: CASSLNRGETQYF
cdr3_nt: TGTGCCAGCAGCCTAAACAGGGGAGAGACCCAGTACTTC

j_call: TRBJ2-1
v_call: TRBV9
d_call: .
clone_size: once
cdr3_length: 15
cdr3_aa: CASSVGPLAENEQFF
cdr3_nt: TGTGCCAGCAGCGTCGGCCCCTTAGCCGAAAATGAGCAGTTCTTC

j_call: TRBJ2-3
v_call: TRBV7-2
d_call: .
clone_size: .
cdr3_length: 12
cdr3_aa: CASRAGTDTQYF
cdr3_nt: TGTGCCAGCAGAGCAGGGACAGATACGCAGTATTTT

j_call: TRBJ1-2
v_call: TRBV5-6
d_call: .
clone_size: few
cdr3_length: 15
cdr3_aa: CASSFSTGYSNGYTF
cdr3_nt: TGTGCCAGCAGCTTCTCCACAGGGTATAGTAATGGCTACACCTTC

j_call: TRBJ2-3
v_call: TRBV11-3
d_call: TRBD1
clone_size: .
cdr3_length: 14
cdr3_aa: CASSFRGQEDTQYF
cdr3_nt: TGTGCCAGCAGCTTCAGGGGGCAGGAAGATACGCAGTATTTT

j_call: TRBJ2-3
v_call: TRBV28
d_call: .
clone_size: .
cdr3_length: 13
cdr3_aa: CASSSGREDTQYF
cdr3_nt: TGTGCCAGCAGTTCCGGACGAGAGGATACGCAGTATTTT

j_call: TRBJ2-7
v_call: TRBV6-6
d_call: TRBD2
clone_size: .
cdr3_length: 16
cdr3_aa: CASSYSSTSGSYEQYF
cdr3_nt: TGTGCCAGCAGTTACTCGTCTACTAGCGGCTCCTACGAGCAGTACTTC

j_call: TRBJ1-3
v_call: TRBV18
d_call: .
clone_size: .
cdr3_length: 14
cdr3_aa: CASSPGLTGNTIYF
cdr3_nt: TGTGCCAGCTCACCTGGTCTAACTGGAAACACCATATATTTT

j_call: TRBJ2-4
v_call: TRBV19
d_call: TRBD2
clone_size: .
cdr3_length: 13
cdr3_aa: CASSGGLAGGQYF
cdr3_nt: TGTGCCAGTAGTGGGGGACTAGCGGGAGGGCAGTACTTC

j_call: TRBJ2-7
v_call: TRBV3-1/TRBV3-2
d_call: .
clone_size: .
cdr3_length: 14
cdr3_aa: CASSRGTSGYEQYF
cdr3_nt: TGTGCCAGCAGCCGCGGGACCTCGGGTTACGAGCAGTACTTC

j_call: TRBJ2-7
v_call: TRBV10-3
d_call: .
clone_size: few
cdr3_length: 15
cdr3_aa: CAISEETEITYEQYF
cdr3_nt: TGTGCCATCAGTGAGGAAACAGAGATTACCTACGAGCAGTACTTC

j_call: TRBJ2-7
v_call: TRBV18
d_call: .
clone_size: .
cdr3_length: 12
cdr3_aa: CASSLSSYEQYF
cdr3_nt: TGTGCCAGCTCACTTAGCTCCTACGAGCAGTACTTC

j_call: TRBJ2-7
v_call: TRBV2
d_call: TRBD1
clone_size: .
cdr3_length: 13
cdr3_aa: CASRGQGTYEQYF
cdr3_nt: TGTGCCAGCAGGGGACAGGGGACCTACGAGCAGTACTTC

j_call: TRBJ2-1
v_call: TRBV10-2
d_call: .
clone_size: .
cdr3_length: 14
cdr3_aa: CASAGREYGNEQFF
cdr3_nt: TGCGCCAGCGCCGGCCGGGAGTATGGGAATGAGCAGTTCTTC

j_call: TRBJ1-1
v_call: TRBV7-2
d_call: .
clone_size: .
cdr3_length: 15
cdr3_aa: CASSLVNRESTEAFF
cdr3_nt: TGTGCCAGCAGCTTAGTTAACAGGGAGAGCACTGAAGCTTTCTTT

j_call: TRBJ2-3
v_call: TRBV4-1
d_call: .
clone_size: .
cdr3_length: 15
cdr3_aa: CASSQDSWGTDTQYF
cdr3_nt: TGCGCCAGCAGCCAAGATTCCTGGGGGACAGATACGCAGTATTTT

j_call: TRBJ1-2
v_call: TRBV2
d_call: .
clone_size: .
cdr3_length: 16
cdr3_aa: CASIKLAQGTNYGYTF
cdr3_nt: TGTGCCAGCATAAAGTTGGCGCAGGGAACTAACTATGGCTACACCTTC

j_call: TRBJ2-4
v_call: TRBV5-6
d_call: .
clone_size: .
cdr3_length: 14
cdr3_aa: CASSLGGVKNIQYF
cdr3_nt: TGTGCCAGCAGCTTGGGGGGAGTCAAAAACATTCAGTACTTC

j_call: TRBJ2-7
v_call: TRBV6-2/TRBV6-3
d_call: .
clone_size: .
cdr3_length: 14
cdr3_aa: CASSYLGNSYEQYF
cdr3_nt: TGTGCCAGCAGTTACCTAGGCAATTCCTACGAGCAGTACTTC

j_call: TRBJ2-3
v_call: TRBV2
d_call: TRBD2
clone_size: .
cdr3_length: 16
cdr3_aa: CASRGPGGGRTDTQYF
cdr3_nt: TGTGCCAGCAGGGGCCCGGGGGGGGGGCGCACAGATACGCAGTATTTT

j_call: TRBJ2-7
v_call: TRBV28
d_call: TRBD1
clone_size: .
cdr3_length: 13
cdr3_aa: CASRRPGGHEQYF
cdr3_nt: TGTGCCAGCAGACGCCCAGGGGGCCACGAGCAGTACTTC

j_call: TRBJ2-1
v_call: TRBV29-1
d_call: TRBD2
clone_size: .
cdr3_length: 17
cdr3_aa: CSVLTYYRSGENNEQFF
cdr3_nt: TGCAGCGTTCTTACCTACTACCGTAGCGGGGAGAACAATGAGCAGTTCTTC

j_call: TRBJ2-7
v_call: TRBV5-1
d_call: .
clone_size: .
cdr3_length: 15
cdr3_aa: CASSLGGSSSYEQYF
cdr3_nt: TGCGCCAGCAGCTTGGGGGGCAGCAGCTCCTACGAGCAGTACTTC

j_call: TRBJ2-5
v_call: TRBV3-1/TRBV3-2
d_call: .
clone_size: .
cdr3_length: 13
cdr3_aa: CASSQVYQETQYF
cdr3_nt: TGTGCCAGCAGCCAAGTATATCAAGAGACCCAGTACTTC

j_call: TRBJ1-3
v_call: TRBV15
d_call: TRBD1
clone_size: few
cdr3_length: 16
cdr3_aa: CATSRLDRGAGNTIYF
cdr3_nt: TGTGCCACCAGCAGGTTGGACAGGGGAGCTGGAAACACCATATATTTT

j_call: TRBJ2-2
v_call: TRBV5-1
d_call: .
clone_size: once
cdr3_length: 14
cdr3_aa: CASSSPRGTGELFF
cdr3_nt: TGCGCCAGCAGCTCTCCTCGGGGCACCGGGGAGCTGTTTTTT

j_call: TRBJ2-7
v_call: TRBV11-3
d_call: .
clone_size: .
cdr3_length: 13
cdr3_aa: CASSSRNSYEQYF
cdr3_nt: TGTGCCAGCAGCTCGCGGAACTCCTACGAGCAGTACTTC